This TCR beta chain was identified during a study of blood T cell repertoires in COVID-19. The V and J ends lost 8 bases and 5 bases, in that order; junction bases with no gene match: 4. The CDR3 is 12 amino acids. In germline, CDR1 is MNHNY, CDR2 SVGAGI (reference sequence). The repertoire was sequenced with immunoSEQ multiplex PCR; TCRdb's copy has only in-frame clones and lacks some. Among about 49,000 clones listed, about 89% were seen once. The receptor was isolated from a woman older than 75 with COVID-19, enrolled during active disease. This chain uses TRBV6-6 with TRBJ2-5, with TRBD2 matching 8 bases. Sequences were obtained from peripheral blood. DNA for the CDR3: TGTGCCAGCCAAGCGGGAGCTGAGACCCAGTACTTC. Amino acids: CASQAGAETQYF.